This is a list of T cell receptor beta chains from one sample in a study of blood T cell repertoires in COVID-19. Produced via immunoSEQ multiplex PCR; TCRdb's table is partial and in-frame only. This table has roughly 250,000 clones, roughly 77% appearing once. The sample was peripheral blood. The receptors stem from a woman older than 75 with acute or convalescent COVID-19. CDR3s include the opening cysteine and the closing phenylalanine or tryptophan. A D gene is named only where the DNA matches it firmly. Where a row states a size, it is once, few, many or the class of an expanded clone; other rows omit it.

d_call clone_size j_call v_call cdr3_aa cdr3_nt
NA NA TRBJ1-2 TRBV5-4 CASSLGQGTSYGYTF TGTGCCAGCAGCTTGGGTCAGGGTACGAGCTATGGCTACACCTTC
TRBD1 many TRBJ2-3 TRBV3-1/TRBV3-2 CASSQGGTGGLDTQYF TGTGCCAGCAGCCAAGGTGGTACAGGGGGCTTAGATACGCAGTATTTT
NA NA TRBJ2-3 TRBV7-2 CASSLRQPTDTQYF TGTGCCAGCAGCTTAAGACAGCCCACAGATACGCAGTATTTT
TRBD1 NA TRBJ2-7 TRBV18 CASSPPSGQGNEQYF TGTGCCAGCTCACCACCCTCGGGACAGGGTAACGAGCAGTACTTC
TRBD2 NA TRBJ2-3 TRBV11-2 CASSPVGGITHTQYF TGTGCCAGCAGCCCAGTGGGGGGGATCACGCATACGCAGTATTTT
NA NA TRBJ1-6 TRBV29-1 CSVGPGVGSPLHF TGCAGCGTTGGACCCGGGGTTGGTTCACCCCTCCACTTT
NA NA TRBJ1-4 TRBV2 CASSQVRNEKLFF TGTGCCAGCAGTCAGGTTAGAAATGAAAAACTGTTTTTT
TRBD2 NA TRBJ2-1 TRBV4-2 CASSSSGRFDNEQFF TGTGCCAGCAGCTCTAGCGGGAGGTTCGACAATGAGCAGTTCTTC
NA few TRBJ1-4 TRBV7-2 CASSSLAGGIGREKLFF TGTGCCAGCAGCTCCCTAGCGGGGGGAATAGGGCGGGAAAAACTGTTTTTT
TRBD2 NA TRBJ2-3 TRBV9 CASSPRPTSGGLTDTQYF TGTGCCAGCAGCCCCCGTCCGACTAGCGGGGGCCTCACAGATACGCAGTATTTT
NA once TRBJ2-5 TRBV27 CASSSGNPGQETQYF TGTGCCAGCAGTTCCGGGAATCCTGGGCAAGAGACCCAGTACTTC
TRBD1 NA TRBJ1-4 TRBV7-9 CASSLRTGVFNEKLFF TGTGCCAGCAGCCTGCGGACAGGAGTTTTTAATGAAAAACTGTTTTTT
NA NA TRBJ2-7 TRBV11-2 CASSLTGTPTYEQYF TGTGCCAGCAGCTTAACCGGGACACCTACCTACGAGCAGTACTTC
NA NA TRBJ2-3 TRBV27 CASSLGRGKIWGSTDTQYF TGTGCCAGCAGTTTAGGCAGGGGTAAAATTTGGGGCAGCACAGATACGCAGTATTTT
NA NA TRBJ1-6 TRBV2 CASSTETDSPLHF TGTGCCAGCAGTACTGAGACAGATTCACCCCTCCACTTT
NA NA TRBJ1-5 TRBV6-1 CASSRDSIFNQPQHF TGTGCCAGCAGTCGCGACAGCATCTTCAATCAGCCCCAGCATTTT
NA NA TRBJ2-2 TRBV25-1 CASSEGTYTNTGELFF TGTGCCAGCAGTGAAGGGACATACACCAACACCGGGGAGCTGTTTTTT
NA NA TRBJ2-4 TRBV6-5 CASSYSPAGGKNIQYF TGTGCCAGCAGTTACTCCCCCGCAGGGGGGAAAAACATTCAGTACTTC
TRBD2 NA TRBJ2-5 TRBV9 CASSAGTIQETQYF TGTGCCAGCAGCGCAGGGACTATCCAAGAGACCCAGTACTTC
NA NA TRBJ1-4 TRBV15 CATSRGGTPGEKLFF TGTGCCACCAGCAGAGGTGGGACACCCGGGGAAAAACTGTTTTTT
NA NA TRBJ1-6 TRBV7-2 CASSLGTVRKNSPLHF TGTGCCAGCAGCTTAGGTACAGTTAGAAAAAATTCACCCCTCCACTTT
TRBD1 NA TRBJ2-1 TRBV2 CASSSSPGTGNEQFF TGTGCCAGCAGTAGTAGTCCCGGGACAGGGAATGAGCAGTTCTTC
NA NA TRBJ2-2 TRBV7-6 CASSVGHRDTGELFF TGTGCCAGCAGCGTAGGCCACAGGGACACCGGGGAGCTGTTTTTT
NA NA TRBJ2-5 TRBV12-5 CASGLVLGWGETQYF TGTGCTAGTGGTTTGGTACTAGGGTGGGGAGAGACCCAGTACTTC
NA NA TRBJ1-2 TRBV6-7 CASLDSDRTSQCYTF TGTGCCAGCCTGGACAGCGACCGAACCTCCCAGTGCTACACCTTC